The clone carrying this TCR beta chain was counted between two and nine times. Its target is not known. The sample originates from a study of T cells after yellow fever vaccination. Whole-study results and caveats: Reappearance after the booster was seen for most primary-vaccination clones, at roughly 96% CD4 and around 90% CD8.

One entry per CDR3 protein results from TCRdb running MiXCR on the 5' RACE reads. The sample holds 400,000 or so distinct CDR3 sequences, approximately 10% seen once. Trimming took off 2 bases at V and 7 bases at J, with 10 bases between the two ends. This CDR3 is 13 amino acids long. Germline V lookup: CDR1 SGHTS, CDR2 YDEGEE. This material consisted of PBMCs, taken on the day of the first yellow fever vaccination. The chain uses TRBV5-8 and TRBJ2-1; D is undetermined. This clonotype was sampled from a man aged 18 to 35 who received the YFV17D yellow fever vaccine. In DNA form, the CDR3 reads TGTGCCAGCAGCTTCGGGCCGCCGAATGAGCAGTTCTTC. This gives the protein CASSFGPPNEQFF.